This note documents a single TCR beta chain sequence. This entry comes from a study of blood T cell repertoires in COVID-19. Background on the study: The United States, Italy and Spain were the sources of the acute and convalescent COVID-19 samples.

The data were produced by immunoSEQ multiplex PCR, yet TCRdb's version contains in-frame clones alone and is incomplete. The sample consists of about 160,000 clones, approximately 88% of them appearing once. Participants were placed into cohorts based on the clinical history they reported. V shed 0 bases, J shed 5 bases, and the junction held 2 bases outside the gene matches. The CDR3 length is 15 residues. Germline V lookup: CDR1 SNHLY, CDR2 FYNNEI. Sequencing was carried out using PBMCs or T cells enriched from blood (not recorded which). The chain employs TRBV2 and TRBJ2-2, with 8 bases aligning to TRBD2. This receptor was taken from a woman in her fifties or sixties who had recovered from COVID-19. The CDR3 sequence: CASSEAGGGTGELFF. Here the CDR3 DNA reads TGTGCCAGCAGTGAAGCCGGGGGGGGAACCGGGGAGCTGTTTTTT.